This T cell receptor beta chain was documented in a study of CD8+ T cells in alopecia areata. The V and J ends lost 1 base and 2 bases respectively, with 8 bases between them. This CDR3 is 13 amino acids long. Germline values: CDR1 SQVTM, CDR2 ANQGSEA. The treatment was: oral pan-JAK inhibitor, 5-10 mg twice daily. cDNA serving as the sequencing template came from extracted, reverse transcribed RNA. Profiling relied on immunoSEQ multiplex PCR, and the TCRdb table lists in-frame clones only, not all of them. The repertoire includes about 200,000 clones, less than 70% of them detected once, and roughly 1.3% sits in the top ten.

The receptor's source is a human donor with alopecia areata. V usage is TRBV29-1 and J usage is TRBJ2-5, with unresolved D. The sample was CD4+ T cells sorted from blood, taken around week 50, from a patient treated with tofacitinib. For the CDR3, the DNA is TGCAGCGTTGAAGTAAACAGACAAGAGACCCAGTACTTC. Its protein product is CSVEVNRQETQYF. The full variable domain, in which reference TRBV29-1 and TRBJ2-5 provide the parts outside the CDR3, is SAVISQKPSRDICQRGTSLTIQCQVDSQVTMMFWYRQQPGQSLTLIATANQGSEATYESGFVIDKFPISRPNLTFSTLTVSNMSPEDSSIYLCSVEVNRQETQYFGPGTRLLVL.